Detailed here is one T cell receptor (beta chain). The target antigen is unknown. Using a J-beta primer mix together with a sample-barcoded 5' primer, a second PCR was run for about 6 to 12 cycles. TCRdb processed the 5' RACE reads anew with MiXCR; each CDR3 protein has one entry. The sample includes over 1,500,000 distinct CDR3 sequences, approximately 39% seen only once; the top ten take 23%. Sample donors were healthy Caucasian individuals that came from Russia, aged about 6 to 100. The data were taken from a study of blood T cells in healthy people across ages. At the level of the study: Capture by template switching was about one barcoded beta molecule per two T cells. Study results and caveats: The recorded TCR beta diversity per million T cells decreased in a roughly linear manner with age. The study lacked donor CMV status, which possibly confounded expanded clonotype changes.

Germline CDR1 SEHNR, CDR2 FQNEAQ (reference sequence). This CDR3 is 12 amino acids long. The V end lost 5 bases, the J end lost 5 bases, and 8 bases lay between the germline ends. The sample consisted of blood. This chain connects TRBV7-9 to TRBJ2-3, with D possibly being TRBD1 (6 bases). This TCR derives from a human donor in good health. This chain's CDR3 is CASSDRKDTQYF. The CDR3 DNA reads TGTGCCAGCAGCGACAGGAAAGATACGCAGTATTTT.